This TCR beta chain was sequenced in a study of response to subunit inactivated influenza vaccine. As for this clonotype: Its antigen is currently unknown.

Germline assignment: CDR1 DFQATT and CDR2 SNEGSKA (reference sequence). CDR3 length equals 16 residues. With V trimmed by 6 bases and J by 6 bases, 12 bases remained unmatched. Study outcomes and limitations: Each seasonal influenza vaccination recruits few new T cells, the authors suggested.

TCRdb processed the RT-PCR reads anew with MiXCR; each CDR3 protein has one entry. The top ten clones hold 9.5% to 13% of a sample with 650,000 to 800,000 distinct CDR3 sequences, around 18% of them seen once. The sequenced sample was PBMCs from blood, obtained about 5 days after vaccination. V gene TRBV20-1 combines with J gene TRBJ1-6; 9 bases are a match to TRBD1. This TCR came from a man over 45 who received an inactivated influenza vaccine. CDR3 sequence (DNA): TGCAGTGCGGTTCGGACAGGGGCTGAACTTAATTCACCCCTCCACTTT. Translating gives CSAVRTGAELNSPLHF.